The present TCR beta chain was sequenced within a study of CD8+ T cells in alopecia areata. The sequencing template was cDNA reverse transcribed from extracted RNA. Repertoires were generated with immunoSEQ multiplex PCR, while TCRdb's copy carries only in-frame clones and drops some. The data hold roughly 220,000 clones, with about two fifths observed a single time. Treatment here: oral pan-JAK inhibitor, 5-10 mg twice daily. This clone showed up just a few times. V gave up 1 base and J gave up 7 bases, with 13 bases separating them. CDR3 length: 14 amino acids. CDR1 and CDR2 from the germline V gene are SGHTA and FQGTGA.

The receptor was isolated from a human donor with alopecia areata. The sequencing here drew on CD4+ T cells sorted from blood, taken at approximately week 31, from a patient treated with tofacitinib. This sequence joins TRBV7-3 and TRBJ1-2, with D uncertain. The CDR3 region has the DNA TGTGCCAGCAGCTTAAATTCCGGGGAAGGTGGCTACACCTTC. It codes for CASSLNSGEGGYTF.